This entry features one T cell receptor (beta chain) sequence. What it binds is unknown. Some clones are missing from TCRdb's copy, which holds only in-frame ones; the method was immunoSEQ multiplex PCR. Among around 94,000 clones listed, about 95% were seen once. This sample was included in a study of cytomegalovirus exposure and HLA in healthy donors. The overall study: The 120 validation repertoires, a later analysis reported, used the same platform as the roughly 660 repertoires from the first cohort.

Donors came from a validation cohort of fewer than 150 subjects, distinct from the first 666-subject cohort. The CDR3 covers 14 residues. Germline V CDR1 and CDR2: MNHEY, SVGAGI. V gave up 6 bases and J gave up 1 base, with 11 bases separating them. General study results and limits: Altogether, 150 to 200 TCR beta chains were recorded as cytomegalovirus-associated. CMV antigen specificity of a few CMV-associated chains was confirmed in vitro.

The sequence came from a woman between 18 and 29 years old in good health and CMV-seronegative. The material sequenced was PBMCs. The V gene is TRBV6-5, the J gene TRBJ2-3; D unclear. DNA for the CDR3: TGTGCCAGCAGGCCCATGTCGGGCACAGATACGCAGTATTTT. Protein sequence: CASRPMSGTDTQYF.